A selection of T cell receptor beta chains follows, all from one sample in a study of control samples from healthy donors and cancer patients. Here immunoSEQ multiplex PCR was the method, and the copy in TCRdb shows in-frame clones only, minus some. The table lists around 170,000 clones, 88% of them singletons. The material sequenced was blood. These receptor sequences come from a young woman in good health. Each CDR3 is given with its conserved first and last residue. D genes are given only for firm matches. The size of a clone is reported for some rows only, either as once, few or many, or as a class for expanded clones.

cdr3_length,v_call,clone_size,d_call,j_call,cdr3_nt,cdr3_aa
18,TRBV9,NA,NA,TRBJ1-3,TGTGCCAGCAGCGTAGCTACCGAGGGTTTGTCGCCTGGAAACACCATATATTTT,CASSVATEGLSPGNTIYF
18,TRBV6-2/TRBV6-3,NA,NA,TRBJ2-3,TGTGCCAGCAGTCAGGGTCTTTTCGGGGGCCGCGGCACAGATACGCAGTATTTT,CASSQGLFGGRGTDTQYF
12,TRBV2,NA,NA,TRBJ2-1,TGTGCCAGCAGTGTTTACACGGAAGAGCAGTTCTTC,CASSVYTEEQFF
12,TRBV27,NA,NA,TRBJ1-1,TGTGCCAGCAGTCCTGGGGGGGCTGAAGCTTTCTTT,CASSPGGAEAFF
15,TRBV28,NA,NA,TRBJ1-6,TGTGCCAGCAACACTCGGGACTCCTATAATTCACCCCTCCACTTT,CASNTRDSYNSPLHF
18,TRBV5-1,NA,NA,TRBJ2-6,TGCGCCAGCAGCTTGGTAGCGGCGGCTAGCTCTGGGGCCAACGTCCTGACTTTC,CASSLVAAASSGANVLTF
13,TRBV5-6,NA,TRBD1,TRBJ1-6,TGTGCCAGCAGCGGACAGGGTGATTCACCCCTCCACTTT,CASSGQGDSPLHF
15,TRBV19,NA,NA,TRBJ2-3,TGTGCCAGTAGTACCGGGCTAGGCGGCACAGATACGCAGTATTTT,CASSTGLGGTDTQYF
13,TRBV7-9,NA,NA,TRBJ1-2,TGTGCCAGCAGCTTAGGGGCAGGGGACGGCTACACCTTC,CASSLGAGDGYTF
12,TRBV29-1,NA,NA,TRBJ1-2,TGCAGCGCCCTCAGGGGACGAGAGGGCTACACCTTC,CSALRGREGYTF
16,TRBV19,NA,NA,TRBJ1-6,TGTGCCAGTAGTATAGTTGGGGCAGGGTTAAATTCACCCCTCCACTTT,CASSIVGAGLNSPLHF
12,TRBV12-3/TRBV12-4,few,NA,TRBJ2-1,TGTGCCAGCAGTTTTTGGGTCTATGAGCAGTTCTTC,CASSFWVYEQFF
16,TRBV19,NA,NA,TRBJ1-6,TGTGCCAGTAGTACCCGCCTAGGGGTGGGAAATTCACCCCTCCACTTT,CASSTRLGVGNSPLHF
11,TRBV19,NA,NA,TRBJ1-2,TGTGCCAGTAGGACCGGGCATGGCTACACCTTC,CASRTGHGYTF
18,TRBV5-1,NA,TRBD1,TRBJ1-1,TGCGCCAGCAGCTTGGCCCCGGGACAGGGGATTGAGAGCACTGAAGCTTTCTTT,CASSLAPGQGIESTEAFF
14,TRBV28,NA,NA,TRBJ1-4,TGTGCCAGCAGTCCCGAGAGAACTAATGAAAAACTGTTTTTT,CASSPERTNEKLFF
15,TRBV24-1,NA,TRBD1,TRBJ1-4,TGTGCCACCAGTGAGAAGGGACAGGCTAATGAAAAACTGTTTTTT,CATSEKGQANEKLFF
15,TRBV15,NA,NA,TRBJ2-2,TGTGCCACCAGCAGAGATCAGGGCGGGACCGGGGAGCTGTTTTTT,CATSRDQGGTGELFF
16,TRBV18,NA,TRBD1,TRBJ1-2,TGTGCCAGCTCACCGAGATCCGACAGGGTCGGTAATGGCTACACCTTC,CASSPRSDRVGNGYTF
20,TRBV5-1,NA,TRBD2,TRBJ2-1,TGCGCCAGCAGCCCCGGGACTAGCGGCCATGTACTCGACCCCTACAATGAGCAGTTCTTC,CASSPGTSGHVLDPYNEQFF
16,TRBV18,NA,NA,TRBJ2-1,TGTGCCAGCTCACCCCGTCGAGGGGGATGGGACAATGAGCAGTTCTTC,CASSPRRGGWDNEQFF
19,TRBV6-2/TRBV6-3,NA,NA,TRBJ1-4,TGTGCCAGCAGTCCGGGACACCCGCTTAACCGAGCAACTAATGAAAAACTGTTTTTT,CASSPGHPLNRATNEKLFF
16,TRBV5-1,NA,TRBD2,TRBJ2-1,TGCGCCAGCAGCCCGAGGACTAGCGGCGATTACAATGAGCAGTTCTTC,CASSPRTSGDYNEQFF
17,TRBV18,once,TRBD2,TRBJ2-6,TGTGCCAGCTCGCTAGCGGTTGTAACCTCTGGGGCCAACGTCCTGACTTTC,CASSLAVVTSGANVLTF
14,TRBV28,NA,NA,TRBJ2-7,TGTGCCAGCAGTCGGACCCAATCCTCCGCCGAGCAGTACTTC,CASSRTQSSAEQYF
16,TRBV5-1,NA,TRBD1,TRBJ1-5,TGCGCCAGCAGCTTGGTCCGGGACAGGGGATTACAGCCCCAGCATTTT,CASSLVRDRGLQPQHF
15,TRBV7-9,NA,NA,TRBJ2-5,TGTGCCAGCAGCGCTACTGCGGGGATCCAAGAGACCCAGTACTTC,CASSATAGIQETQYF
16,TRBV21-1,NA,NA,TRBJ2-4,TGTGCCAGCAGCAAAGCGCTTTTGCTAGCCAAAAACATTCAGTACTTC,CASSKALLLAKNIQYF
14,TRBV18,NA,TRBD1,TRBJ1-1,TGTGCCAGCTCACCGGGACAGGGGAACACTGAAGCTTTCTTT,CASSPGQGNTEAFF
15,TRBV6-1,NA,TRBD2,TRBJ2-3,TGTGCCAGCAGTGAAGTCCTAGCGGTGGCAGATACGCAGTATTTT,CASSEVLAVADTQYF
13,TRBV7-9,few,NA,TRBJ1-3,TGTGCCAGCAGCCTAAAGTCTGGAAACACCATATATTTT,CASSLKSGNTIYF
13,TRBV19,NA,TRBD1,TRBJ2-1,TGTGCCAGTAGTATCTCCAGGGGGTATGAGCAGTTCTTC,CASSISRGYEQFF
14,TRBV28,NA,NA,TRBJ1-5,TGTGCCACCCTGGTGGGGGGGGCTGGTCAGCCCCAGCATTTT,CATLVGGAGQPQHF
14,TRBV15,NA,NA,TRBJ2-1,TGTGCCACCAGCAGGCCGGGGGACTACAATGAGCAGTTCTTC,CATSRPGDYNEQFF
12,TRBV28,NA,NA,TRBJ2-7,TGTGCCAGCAGTTTATCCACACTGGAGCAGTACTTC,CASSLSTLEQYF
14,TRBV5-6,NA,NA,TRBJ2-7,TGTGCCAGCAGCTTGCCGTCGCCGTCCTACGAGCAGTACTTC,CASSLPSPSYEQYF
11,TRBV2,NA,NA,TRBJ2-3,TGTGCCAGCAGTGTGACAGATACGCAGTATTTT,CASSVTDTQYF
14,TRBV27,NA,NA,TRBJ1-1,TGTGCCAGCAGTTTAATACCCCTGAACACTGAAGCTTTCTTT,CASSLIPLNTEAFF
14,TRBV5-8,NA,NA,TRBJ2-1,TGTGCCAGCAGCTTGTGGTTGGGGGAGCGTGAGCAGTTCTTC,CASSLWLGEREQFF
14,TRBV7-9,NA,TRBD1,TRBJ2-5,TGTGCCAGCATCTCTGGACAGGCCCAAGAGACCCAGTACTTC,CASISGQAQETQYF
13,TRBV5-1,NA,NA,TRBJ2-3,TGCGCCAGCAGCGTGCCTAGCACAGATACGCAGTATTTT,CASSVPSTDTQYF
10,TRBV20-1,many,NA,TRBJ1-2,TGCAGTCCACCAAACTATGGCTACACCTTC,CSPPNYGYTF
14,TRBV7-8,NA,NA,TRBJ2-1,TGTGCCAGCAGCTCCGTGGACGGGTTTAGTGAGCAGTTCTTC,CASSSVDGFSEQFF
14,TRBV24-1,NA,NA,TRBJ2-3,TGTGCCACCAGTGCGTTAGTTAGCACAGATACGCAGTATTTT,CATSALVSTDTQYF
13,TRBV7-6,NA,NA,TRBJ2-1,TGTGCCAGCAGCTTAGTGGCTAGCAGGGAGCAGTTCTTC,CASSLVASREQFF
13,TRBV19,NA,TRBD2,TRBJ2-3,TGTGCCAGTAGCGGGGGGGCGGGAGATACGCAGTATTTT,CASSGGAGDTQYF
12,TRBV2,NA,NA,TRBJ2-2,TGTGCCAGCAGTGTTCCGGGACCGGAGCTGTTTTTT,CASSVPGPELFF
17,TRBV4-1,NA,NA,TRBJ1-2,TGCGCCAGCAGCCACAAATTCCCGCTCCCACCGACCTATGGCTACACCTTC,CASSHKFPLPPTYGYTF
12,TRBV30,NA,NA,TRBJ1-2,TGTGGAACCGGCGAGGAGTTCAGTGGCTACACCTTC,CGTGEEFSGYTF
16,TRBV18,NA,NA,TRBJ2-7,TGTGCCAGCTCACCCCAGGGGGGAGGAAAAACCTACGAGCAGTACTTC,CASSPQGGGKTYEQYF
16,TRBV18,NA,TRBD1,TRBJ2-2,TGTGCCAGCTCAGAAACAGGGGGCGAGAAAACCGGGGAGCTGTTTTTT,CASSETGGEKTGELFF
18,TRBV19,NA,NA,TRBJ2-6,TGTGCCAGTAGCCGGGACTGGCGGGCGAGCTCTGGGGCCAACGTCCTGACTTTC,CASSRDWRASSGANVLTF
14,TRBV19,NA,NA,TRBJ2-2,TGTGCCAGTAGTATGGGTCGGAGCACCGGGGAGCTGTTTTTT,CASSMGRSTGELFF
15,TRBV28,NA,NA,TRBJ1-5,TGTGCCAGCGACACCTCCGATATTAGCAATCAGCCCCAGCATTTT,CASDTSDISNQPQHF
13,TRBV6-1,few,NA,TRBJ2-6,TGTGCCAGCAGTGAATCTGGGGCCAACGTCCTGACTTTC,CASSESGANVLTF